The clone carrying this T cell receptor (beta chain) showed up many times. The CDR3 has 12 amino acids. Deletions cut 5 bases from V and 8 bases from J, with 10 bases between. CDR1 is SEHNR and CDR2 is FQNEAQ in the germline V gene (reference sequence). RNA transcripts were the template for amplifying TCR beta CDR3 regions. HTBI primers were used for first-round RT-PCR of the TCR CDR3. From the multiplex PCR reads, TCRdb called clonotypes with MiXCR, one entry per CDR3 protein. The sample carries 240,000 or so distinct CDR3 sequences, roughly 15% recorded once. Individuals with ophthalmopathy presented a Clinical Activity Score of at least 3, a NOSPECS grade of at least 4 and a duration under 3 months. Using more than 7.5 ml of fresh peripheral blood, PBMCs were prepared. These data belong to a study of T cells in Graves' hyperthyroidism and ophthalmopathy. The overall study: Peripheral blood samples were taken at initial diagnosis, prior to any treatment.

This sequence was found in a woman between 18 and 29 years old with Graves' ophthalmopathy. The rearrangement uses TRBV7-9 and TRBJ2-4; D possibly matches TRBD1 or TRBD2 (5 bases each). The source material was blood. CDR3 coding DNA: TGTGCCAGCAGCGCTCTGGGGGACATTCAGTACTTC. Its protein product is CASSALGDIQYF.